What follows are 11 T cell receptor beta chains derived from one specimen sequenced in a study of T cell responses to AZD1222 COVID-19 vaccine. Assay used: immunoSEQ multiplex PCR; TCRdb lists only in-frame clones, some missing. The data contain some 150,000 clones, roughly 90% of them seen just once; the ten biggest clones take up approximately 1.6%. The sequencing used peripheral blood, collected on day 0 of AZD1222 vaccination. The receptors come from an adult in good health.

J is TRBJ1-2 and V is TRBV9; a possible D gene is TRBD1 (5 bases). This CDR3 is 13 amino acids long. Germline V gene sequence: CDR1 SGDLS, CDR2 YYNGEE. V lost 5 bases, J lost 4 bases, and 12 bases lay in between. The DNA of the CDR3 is TGTGCCAGCAGGTCTACAGGCGTCTATGGCTACACCTTC. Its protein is CASRSTGVYGYTF. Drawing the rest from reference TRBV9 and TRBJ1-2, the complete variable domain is DSGVTQTPKHLITATGQRVTLRCSPRSGDLSVYWYQQSLDQGLQFLIQYYNGEERAKGNILERFSAQQFPDLHSELNLSSLELGDSALYFCASRSTGVYGYTFGSGTRLTVV.

The CDR3 nucleotides read TGTGCCACCAGCAGAGAGGGGGGACAGTTGGTAGATACGCAGTATTTT. Encoded protein: CATSREGGQLVDTQYF. The genes are TRBV15 and TRBJ2-3, with D maybe TRBD1 (7 bases). The CDR3 totals 16 residues. Germline assignment: CDR1 LNHNV and CDR2 YYDKDF (reference sequence). Trimming shortened V by 0 bases and J by 5 bases, and 15 bases separated the two germline ends.

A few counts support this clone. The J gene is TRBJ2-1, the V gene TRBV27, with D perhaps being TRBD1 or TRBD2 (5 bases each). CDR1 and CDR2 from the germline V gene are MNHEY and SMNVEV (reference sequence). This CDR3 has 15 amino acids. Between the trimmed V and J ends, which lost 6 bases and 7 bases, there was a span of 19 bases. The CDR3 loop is CASRPLGTVTNEQFF. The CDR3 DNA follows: TGTGCCAGCAGACCTCTCGGGACGGTTACGAATGAGCAGTTCTTC.

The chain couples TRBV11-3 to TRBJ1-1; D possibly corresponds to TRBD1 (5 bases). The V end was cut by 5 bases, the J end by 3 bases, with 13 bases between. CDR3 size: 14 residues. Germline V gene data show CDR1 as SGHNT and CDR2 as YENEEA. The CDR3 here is CASSPVKGYTEAFF. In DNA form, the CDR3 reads TGTGCCAGCAGCCCTGTAAAGGGGTACACTGAAGCTTTCTTT.

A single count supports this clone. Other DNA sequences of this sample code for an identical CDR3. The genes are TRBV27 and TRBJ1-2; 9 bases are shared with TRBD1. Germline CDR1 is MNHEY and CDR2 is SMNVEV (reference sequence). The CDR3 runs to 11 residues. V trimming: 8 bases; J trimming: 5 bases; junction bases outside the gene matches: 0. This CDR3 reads CASGQGYGYTF. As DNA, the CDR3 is TGTGCCAGCGGACAGGGGTATGGCTACACCTTC.

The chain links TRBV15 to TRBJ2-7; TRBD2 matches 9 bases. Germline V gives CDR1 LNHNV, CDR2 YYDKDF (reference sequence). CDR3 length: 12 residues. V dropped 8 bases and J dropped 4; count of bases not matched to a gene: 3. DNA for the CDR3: TGTGCCACCGCTAGCGGGGTTTACGAGCAGTACTTC. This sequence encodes CATASGVYEQYF.

The CDR3 DNA sequence: TGTGCCAGCAGTTACTCGAGTGGTAAAGCTTTCTTT. This sequence encodes CASSYSSGKAFF. The rearrangement joins TRBV6-2 or TRBV6-3 to TRBJ1-1; D not resolved. V lost 0 bases, J lost 9 bases, and 8 bases lay in between. There are 12 residues in the CDR3. Germline V gives CDR1 MNHEY, CDR2 SVGEGT.

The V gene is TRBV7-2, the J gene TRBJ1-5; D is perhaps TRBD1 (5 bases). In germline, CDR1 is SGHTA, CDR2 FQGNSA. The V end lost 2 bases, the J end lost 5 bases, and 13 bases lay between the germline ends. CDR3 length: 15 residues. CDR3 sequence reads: CASSLSGGRDQPQHF. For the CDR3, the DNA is TGTGCCAGCAGCTTATCGGGAGGCAGGGATCAGCCCCAGCATTTT. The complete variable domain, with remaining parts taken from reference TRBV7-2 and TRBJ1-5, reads GAGVSQSPSNKVTEKGKDVELRCDPISGHTALYWYRQSLGQGLEFLIYFQGNSAPDKSGLPSDRFSAERTGGSVSTLTIQRTQQEDSAVYLCASSLSGGRDQPQHFGDGTRLSIL.

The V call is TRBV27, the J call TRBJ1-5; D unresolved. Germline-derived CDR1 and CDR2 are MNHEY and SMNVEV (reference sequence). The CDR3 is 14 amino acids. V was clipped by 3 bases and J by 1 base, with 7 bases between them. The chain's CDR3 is CASSFAVSNQPQHF. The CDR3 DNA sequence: TGTGCCAGCAGTTTTGCAGTCAGCAATCAGCCCCAGCATTTT.

The CDR3 DNA follows: TGTGCCAGCAGTTCATGGAGCAATCAGCCCCAGCATTTT. Protein sequence: CASSSWSNQPQHF. The gene calls are TRBV7-2 and TRBJ1-5; D unresolved. V shed 6 bases and J shed 1 base, with 7 bases lying between them. CDR3 length equals 13 residues. CDR1 is SGHTA, CDR2 FQGNSA, per germline.

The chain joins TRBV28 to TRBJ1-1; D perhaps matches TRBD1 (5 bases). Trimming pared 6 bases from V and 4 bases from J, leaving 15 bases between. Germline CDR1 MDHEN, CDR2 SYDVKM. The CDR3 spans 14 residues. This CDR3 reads CASRMMGGVTEAFF. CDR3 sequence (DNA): TGTGCCAGCAGGATGATGGGGGGGGTCACTGAAGCTTTCTTT.